A selection of T cell receptor beta chains follows, all from one sample in a study of tissue T cells after allogeneic stem cell transplantation. Only in-frame clones appear in the TCRdb table, and some are missing; sequencing was by immunoSEQ multiplex PCR. The top ten hold about 15% of the sample, which has 980 or so clones, about 70% seen once. The starting material was esophageal tissue, obtained at autopsy. Receptors originate from a female patient between 35 and 69 years old with steroid-refractory graft-versus-host disease after an allogeneic stem cell transplant. Some T cells may be provided by the graft donor. Both conserved end residues are part of each CDR3. Each record gives: CDR3 DNA, CDR3 protein, V gene, J gene, clone size, D gene, CDR3 length. The D gene is left open where the match is weak. Not every row has a clone size; where given, it reads once, few, many or a size class.

cdr3_nt: TGCGCCAGCAGCCCCTCGGGGGGCTTCTACGAGCAGTACTTC
cdr3_aa: CASSPSGGFYEQYF
v_call: TRBV5-1
j_call: TRBJ2-7
clone_size: .
d_call: .
cdr3_length: 14

cdr3_nt: TGTGCCAGCCTTCAGCCGGGAAACACCATATATTTT
cdr3_aa: CASLQPGNTIYF
v_call: TRBV7-9
j_call: TRBJ1-3
clone_size: few
d_call: .
cdr3_length: 12

cdr3_nt: TGTGCCAGCCGCCTACTCTCTGGAAACACCATATATTTT
cdr3_aa: CASRLLSGNTIYF
v_call: TRBV6-5
j_call: TRBJ1-3
clone_size: .
d_call: .
cdr3_length: 13

cdr3_nt: TGCAGCGTTGTCCCCTCAGGGGGGGCCCCAGATACGCAGTATTTT
cdr3_aa: CSVVPSGGAPDTQYF
v_call: TRBV29-1
j_call: TRBJ2-3
clone_size: few
d_call: .
cdr3_length: 15

cdr3_nt: TGTGCCAGCAGTTTATGCCTATGCAAGGCTAGCGGGCTCACAGATACGCAGTATTTT
cdr3_aa: CASSLCLCKASGLTDTQYF
v_call: TRBV28
j_call: TRBJ2-3
clone_size: .
d_call: TRBD2
cdr3_length: 19

cdr3_nt: TGTGCCAGCAGTAAACAGGGAAACTATGGCTACACCTTC
cdr3_aa: CASSKQGNYGYTF
v_call: TRBV13
j_call: TRBJ1-2
clone_size: .
d_call: .
cdr3_length: 13

cdr3_nt: TGTGCCAGCAGCCCCGGGTTTGGCTATGGCTACACCTTC
cdr3_aa: CASSPGFGYGYTF
v_call: TRBV9
j_call: TRBJ1-2
clone_size: .
d_call: .
cdr3_length: 13

cdr3_nt: TGTGCCAGTAGTAACTGGACAGATTCCGAGCAGTACTTC
cdr3_aa: CASSNWTDSEQYF
v_call: TRBV19
j_call: TRBJ2-7
clone_size: .
d_call: .
cdr3_length: 13

cdr3_nt: TGTGCCAGCTCACCAGGGACAAAAGAGACCCAGTACTTC
cdr3_aa: CASSPGTKETQYF
v_call: TRBV18
j_call: TRBJ2-5
clone_size: .
d_call: .
cdr3_length: 13

cdr3_nt: TGTGCCAGCAGTTTGCTCGCAGGGGGATACAATGAGCAGTTCTTC
cdr3_aa: CASSLLAGGYNEQFF
v_call: TRBV28
j_call: TRBJ2-1
clone_size: .
d_call: TRBD1
cdr3_length: 15

cdr3_nt: TGCAGCGTTGAAGGCGGGAGCTATGAGCAGTTCTTC
cdr3_aa: CSVEGGSYEQFF
v_call: TRBV29-1
j_call: TRBJ2-1
clone_size: .
d_call: TRBD2
cdr3_length: 12

cdr3_nt: TGCAGTGTCCCCCGGACCGGGGAGCTGTTTTTT
cdr3_aa: CSVPRTGELFF
v_call: TRBV20-1
j_call: TRBJ2-2
clone_size: .
d_call: .
cdr3_length: 11

cdr3_nt: TGTGCCAGCAGCCCGTACCATAGGAGCAATCAGCCCCAGCATTTT
cdr3_aa: CASSPYHRSNQPQHF
v_call: TRBV5-5
j_call: TRBJ1-5
clone_size: .
d_call: .
cdr3_length: 15

cdr3_nt: TGTGCCAGCAGTTACGCGGGAGAGGGTACCGGGGAGCTGTTTTTT
cdr3_aa: CASSYAGEGTGELFF
v_call: TRBV6-6
j_call: TRBJ2-2
clone_size: .
d_call: TRBD2
cdr3_length: 15

cdr3_nt: TGTGCCTGGAGTTGGACAGAAAATCAGCCCCAGCATTTT
cdr3_aa: CAWSWTENQPQHF
v_call: TRBV30
j_call: TRBJ1-5
clone_size: .
d_call: .
cdr3_length: 13

cdr3_nt: TGTGCCAGCACCCCTAGGGTTCTTTACACCGGGGAGCTGTTTTTT
cdr3_aa: CASTPRVLYTGELFF
v_call: TRBV28
j_call: TRBJ2-2
clone_size: .
d_call: .
cdr3_length: 15

cdr3_nt: TGTGCCAGCTCACCGCAGCTCCGGGGGGGGCCGAACGAGCAGTTCTTC
cdr3_aa: CASSPQLRGGPNEQFF
v_call: TRBV18
j_call: TRBJ2-1
clone_size: .
d_call: TRBD2
cdr3_length: 16

cdr3_nt: TGTGCCAGCAGGGCTGGGACAGGAAACACCATATATTTT
cdr3_aa: CASRAGTGNTIYF
v_call: TRBV2
j_call: TRBJ1-3
clone_size: .
d_call: .
cdr3_length: 13

cdr3_nt: TGTGCCAGCAGCTTATCCTTAGCGGGAGGGGGGAAAGATACGCAGTATTTT
cdr3_aa: CASSLSLAGGGKDTQYF
v_call: TRBV11-2
j_call: TRBJ2-3
clone_size: .
d_call: TRBD2
cdr3_length: 17

cdr3_nt: TGCGCCAGCAGCTTCATACCGGGACAGGGGAGTTCACCCCTCCACTTT
cdr3_aa: CASSFIPGQGSSPLHF
v_call: TRBV5-1
j_call: TRBJ1-6
clone_size: .
d_call: TRBD1
cdr3_length: 16

cdr3_nt: TGTGCCTGGAGTGTATTTCCGCCACCCTACGAGCAGTACTTC
cdr3_aa: CAWSVFPPPYEQYF
v_call: TRBV30
j_call: TRBJ2-7
clone_size: .
d_call: .
cdr3_length: 14

cdr3_nt: TGTGCCAGCAGTTACTCGACAGTTTATAATGAAAAACTGTTTTTT
cdr3_aa: CASSYSTVYNEKLFF
v_call: TRBV6-6
j_call: TRBJ1-4
clone_size: .
d_call: .
cdr3_length: 15

cdr3_nt: TGTGCCAGTAGTATGGTTGGGAGCTCCTACGAGCAGTACTTC
cdr3_aa: CASSMVGSSYEQYF
v_call: TRBV19
j_call: TRBJ2-7
clone_size: .
d_call: .
cdr3_length: 14

cdr3_nt: TGCGCCAGCAGCCTCGGGGTTACCTACGAGCAGTACTTC
cdr3_aa: CASSLGVTYEQYF
v_call: TRBV4-1
j_call: TRBJ2-7
clone_size: .
d_call: .
cdr3_length: 13

cdr3_nt: TGCGCCAGCAGCCAACCGGGACTAGCGTCTGAGCAGTACTTC
cdr3_aa: CASSQPGLASEQYF
v_call: TRBV4-1
j_call: TRBJ2-7
clone_size: .
d_call: TRBD2
cdr3_length: 14

cdr3_nt: TGTGCCAGCAGCTTAGGGGTAGAGAACACCGGGGAGCTGTTTTTT
cdr3_aa: CASSLGVENTGELFF
v_call: TRBV7-6
j_call: TRBJ2-2
clone_size: .
d_call: .
cdr3_length: 15

cdr3_nt: TGTGCCAGCAGTCTGTACCCGGGACTAGCGGAGCAGTACTTC
cdr3_aa: CASSLYPGLAEQYF
v_call: TRBV2
j_call: TRBJ2-7
clone_size: few
d_call: TRBD2
cdr3_length: 14

cdr3_nt: TGCGCCAGCAGTGAAGGTTCTAGCGGAGATACGCAGTATTTT
cdr3_aa: CASSEGSSGDTQYF
v_call: TRBV10-1
j_call: TRBJ2-3
clone_size: .
d_call: TRBD2
cdr3_length: 14

cdr3_nt: TGTGCCACCAGTGAAGGCTACAATGAGCAGTTCTTC
cdr3_aa: CATSEGYNEQFF
v_call: TRBV24-1
j_call: TRBJ2-1
clone_size: .
d_call: .
cdr3_length: 12

cdr3_nt: TGTGCCACCAGTGATTCCGGCCCCGCACGAGGTACGCAGTATTTT
cdr3_aa: CATSDSGPARGTQYF
v_call: TRBV24-1
j_call: TRBJ2-3
clone_size: .
d_call: .
cdr3_length: 15

cdr3_nt: TGTGCCAGCTCAGAAAGCCGGAACACTGAAGCTTTCTTT
cdr3_aa: CASSESRNTEAFF
v_call: TRBV18
j_call: TRBJ1-1
clone_size: .
d_call: .
cdr3_length: 13

cdr3_nt: TGTGCCAGCAGTTCCCGGACAGGCCACGAGCAGTACTTC
cdr3_aa: CASSSRTGHEQYF
v_call: TRBV27
j_call: TRBJ2-7
clone_size: hyperexpanded
d_call: TRBD1
cdr3_length: 13

cdr3_nt: TGTGCCAGTAGCCGTCGGGACATGGTGGCCAAAAACATTCAGTACTTC
cdr3_aa: CASSRRDMVAKNIQYF
v_call: TRBV19
j_call: TRBJ2-4
clone_size: .
d_call: .
cdr3_length: 16

cdr3_nt: TGTGCCAGCAGCTTGGGTACTACCTACGAGCAGTACTTC
cdr3_aa: CASSLGTTYEQYF
v_call: TRBV27
j_call: TRBJ2-7
clone_size: few
d_call: .
cdr3_length: 13

cdr3_nt: TGTGCCAGCAGCTCCCGCAGGGGAAGTGGCTACACCTTC
cdr3_aa: CASSSRRGSGYTF
v_call: TRBV5-8
j_call: TRBJ1-2
clone_size: once
d_call: .
cdr3_length: 13

cdr3_nt: TGTGCCAGCAGCCTGGACTGGGGGCGCGAGACCCAGTACTTC
cdr3_aa: CASSLDWGRETQYF
v_call: TRBV7-6
j_call: TRBJ2-5
clone_size: .
d_call: .
cdr3_length: 14

cdr3_nt: TGTGCCAGCAGGTACCGATCCCTAGCCAAAAACATTCAGTACTTC
cdr3_aa: CASRYRSLAKNIQYF
v_call: TRBV6-5
j_call: TRBJ2-4
clone_size: .
d_call: .
cdr3_length: 15

cdr3_nt: TGCGCCAGCAGCAGCAGGCGCCTCGGGGGAGATACGCAGTATTTT
cdr3_aa: CASSSRRLGGDTQYF
v_call: TRBV5-1
j_call: TRBJ2-3
clone_size: .
d_call: .
cdr3_length: 15

cdr3_nt: TGTGCCAGTAGTTCCCGGGATACCAATCAGCCCCAGCATTTT
cdr3_aa: CASSSRDTNQPQHF
v_call: TRBV19
j_call: TRBJ1-5
clone_size: .
d_call: .
cdr3_length: 14

cdr3_nt: TGTGCCAGCAGTTACTCCGGGACAGGGGTCGGTGGCTACACCTTC
cdr3_aa: CASSYSGTGVGGYTF
v_call: TRBV6-2/TRBV6-3
j_call: TRBJ1-2
clone_size: .
d_call: TRBD1
cdr3_length: 15

cdr3_nt: TGTGCCAGCAGCTTAGTGACAGGGAGCACCGGGGAGCTGTTTTTT
cdr3_aa: CASSLVTGSTGELFF
v_call: TRBV13
j_call: TRBJ2-2
clone_size: .
d_call: TRBD1
cdr3_length: 15

cdr3_nt: TGTGCCAGCAGTGAAGCGCGGGCAGGGCGGGAAAAACTGTTTTTT
cdr3_aa: CASSEARAGREKLFF
v_call: TRBV6-1
j_call: TRBJ1-4
clone_size: .
d_call: .
cdr3_length: 15

cdr3_nt: TGTGCCAGCAGCGGAAAAAGCACAGATACGCAGTATTTT
cdr3_aa: CASSGKSTDTQYF
v_call: TRBV9
j_call: TRBJ2-3
clone_size: .
d_call: .
cdr3_length: 13

cdr3_nt: TGTGCCAGCAGCTTAGCGGGGCTCTCTACTGAAGCTTTCTTT
cdr3_aa: CASSLAGLSTEAFF
v_call: TRBV7-2
j_call: TRBJ1-1
clone_size: .
d_call: .
cdr3_length: 14

cdr3_nt: TGTGCCACCAGTGACCCGACCGGACAGAAGAACACCGGGGAGCTGTTTTTT
cdr3_aa: CATSDPTGQKNTGELFF
v_call: TRBV24-1
j_call: TRBJ2-2
clone_size: once
d_call: .
cdr3_length: 17

cdr3_nt: TGTGCCTGGAGTGTGGGACAGGGGGCAAATGAGCAGTTCTTC
cdr3_aa: CAWSVGQGANEQFF
v_call: TRBV30
j_call: TRBJ2-1
clone_size: .
d_call: TRBD1
cdr3_length: 14

cdr3_nt: TGCAGTGCTAGCGGAGTAGAGACCCAGTACTTC
cdr3_aa: CSASGVETQYF
v_call: TRBV20-1
j_call: TRBJ2-5
clone_size: .
d_call: .
cdr3_length: 11

cdr3_nt: TGTGCCAGCAGCCCGCGGCTCTCCGGGGCGGGAGGCGAGCAGTACTTC
cdr3_aa: CASSPRLSGAGGEQYF
v_call: TRBV7-8
j_call: TRBJ2-7
clone_size: .
d_call: TRBD2
cdr3_length: 16

cdr3_nt: TGCGCCAGCAGCTTGGGATTGCGGGGGGCACGGGACGAGCAGTACTTC
cdr3_aa: CASSLGLRGARDEQYF
v_call: TRBV5-1
j_call: TRBJ2-7
clone_size: few
d_call: TRBD2
cdr3_length: 16

cdr3_nt: TGTGCCAGCAGTTACTCGCCCAATTCTGGAAACACCATATATTTT
cdr3_aa: CASSYSPNSGNTIYF
v_call: TRBV6-5
j_call: TRBJ1-3
clone_size: hyperexpanded
d_call: .
cdr3_length: 15